These 14 T cell receptor beta chains were all obtained from the same sample, sequenced in a study of blood T cell repertoires in COVID-19 (dated by TCRdb to between 2020 and 2021). Libraries were made using the immunoSEQ multiplex PCR assay. The immuneACCESS repertoire file appears here via TCRdb, limited to in-frame rearrangements. These files lack a portion of the clones; in checked studies, under half of the deficit traces to unresolved V genes, and the cause of the others is not known. The table for this sample lists around 57,000 clones; more than 80% of them were counted only once. Around 8% of the sample goes to the ten largest clones. Material for sequencing was peripheral blood. Every receptor here comes from a human donor with active COVID-19. The donor label of this sample is uncertain.

This clone was counted once. This chain connects TRBV5-1 to TRBJ2-7; 10 nucleotides line up with TRBD1. This CDR3 has 14 residues. The V and J ends lost 0 bases and 6 bases, in that order; junction bases with no gene match: 3. Germline V gene data show CDR1 as SGHRS and CDR2 as YFSETQ. CDR3 sequence (DNA): TGCGCCAGCAGCTTGGAGACAGGGGGCGGCGAGCAGTACTTC. It encodes CASSLETGGGEQYF.

The chain is built from TRBV5-6 and TRBJ2-5; the D gene is possibly TRBD2 (7 bases). Trimming removed 4 bases from V and 2 bases from J, with 15 bases in between. CDR3 length: 15 amino acids. CDR1 SGHDT and CDR2 YYEEEE come from the germline V gene. The CDR3 loop reads CASSPWGGAQETQYF. In DNA form, the CDR3 reads TGTGCCAGCAGCCCCTGGGGGGGGGCACAAGAGACCCAGTACTTC.

CDR3 sequence reads: CASSVGREVFGYTF. In DNA form, the CDR3 reads TGTGCCAGCAGCGTGGGCAGGGAGGTGTTTGGCTACACCTTC. This sequence joins TRBV9 and TRBJ1-2, with a possible D match to TRBD1 (5 bases). V was trimmed by 2 bases and J by 7 bases, leaving 15 bases between them. Germline V lookup: CDR1 SGDLS, CDR2 YYNGEE. This CDR3 comprises 14 residues.

This clone was seen once. The rearrangement links TRBV25-1 to TRBJ2-1; D is ambiguous. This CDR3 has 15 amino acids. Trimming shortened V by 0 bases and J by 0 bases, and 6 bases separated the two germline ends. Germline CDR1 and CDR2: MGHDK and SYGVNS. DNA of the CDR3: TGTGCCAGCAGTGAATATCCGAGCTCCTACAATGAGCAGTTCTTC. It is translated as CASSEYPSSYNEQFF.

This chain uses TRBV6-5 with TRBJ2-5, with 9 positions matching TRBD2. V shed 0 bases, J shed 4 bases, and the junction held 6 bases outside the gene matches. The CDR3 has 16 residues. Germline V gene lookup returns CDR1 MNHEY and CDR2 SVGAGI. CDR3 sequence (DNA): TGTGCCAGCAGTTACTCAGGGCGGGGGGGCCGAGAGACCCAGTACTTC. It yields the protein CASSYSGRGGRETQYF.

This chain uses TRBV18 with TRBJ2-3; 11 nucleotides match TRBD2. Per germline, CDR1 KGHSH and CDR2 LQKENI. The V segment lost 6 bases and the J segment 2 bases; nucleotides outside the gene matches: 7. The CDR3 has 16 residues. The chain's CDR3 is CASSDLAGGLTDTQYF. The CDR3 region has the DNA TGTGCCAGCTCGGATCTAGCGGGAGGCCTCACAGATACGCAGTATTTT.

The chain joins TRBV6-5 to TRBJ1-1, with D possibly TRBD1 on 6 matching bases. CDR1 is MNHEY and CDR2 is SVGAGI in the germline V gene. This CDR3 is built from 14 residues. V lost 5 bases to trimming and J lost 4 bases, with 14 bases between them. CDR3 sequence: CASSPWTAPTEAFF. The DNA of the CDR3 is TGTGCCAGCAGTCCCTGGACAGCCCCCACTGAAGCTTTCTTT.

The J gene is TRBJ1-5, the V gene TRBV27; 9 bases map to TRBD1. Trimming cost V 6 bases and J 5 bases; bases outside gene matches: 5. The CDR3 length is 14 residues. The V gene's germline CDR1 is MNHEY and CDR2 SMNVEV (reference sequence). CDR3 loop: CASRPGTGYQPQHF. The CDR3 nucleotides read TGTGCCAGCAGACCCGGGACAGGGTATCAGCCCCAGCATTTT.

V usage is TRBV12-3 or TRBV12-4 and J usage is TRBJ2-2; D possibly corresponds to TRBD1 (5 bases). Trimming pared 6 bases from V and 6 bases from J, leaving 11 bases between. The CDR3 is 13 residues long. CDR3 sequence reads: CASRRDSPGELFF. Written as DNA, the CDR3 is TGTGCCAGCAGGAGAGACAGCCCCGGGGAGCTGTTTTTT.

The chain recombines TRBV1 with TRBJ2-1; TRBD2 reflects the table's D call only, with no check against the DNA. TRBV1 is labeled a pseudogene. This CDR3 comprises 20 residues. This CDR3 is CTSSHRPGLAGAVGGNEQFF. For the CDR3, the DNA is TGCACCAGCAGCCACAGACCGGGACTAGCGGGGGCCGTAGGGGGCAATGAGCAGTTCTTC.

This rearrangement joins TRBV11-3 to TRBJ2-5, with a possible D match to TRBD2 (6 bases). Germline V gene lookup returns CDR1 SGHNT and CDR2 YENEEA. The ends were cut back, 1 base at V and 5 bases at J, with 8 bases in the middle. The CDR3 spans 13 residues. The CDR3 is CASSLAGSETQYF. In DNA, the CDR3 is TGTGCCAGCAGCTTAGCCGGGAGTGAGACCCAGTACTTC. Supplemented by reference TRBV11-3 and TRBJ2-5, the full variable domain reads EAGVVQSPRYKIIEKKQPVAFWCNPISGHNTLYWYLQNLGQGPELLIRYENEEAVDDSQLPKDRFSAERLKGVDSTLKIQPAELGDSAVYLCASSLAGSETQYFGPGTRLLVL.

The DNA for the CDR3 is TGTGCCATCAGGCCTCTAGGGGGAAAAGACTATGGCTACACCTTC. The encoded protein is CAIRPLGGKDYGYTF. The J gene is TRBJ1-2, the V gene TRBV10-3; maybe TRBD1 (6 bases). Trimming stripped 6 bases from V and 3 bases from J, with 17 bases between. The CDR3 covers 15 residues. CDR1 and CDR2 (germline): ENHRY, SYGVKD.

A few counts support this clone. The chain couples TRBV4-2 to TRBJ2-7; D might be TRBD1 (5 bases). Germline CDR1 LGHNA, CDR2 YNFKEQ. CDR3 length: 16 amino acids. V was trimmed by 1 base and J by 7 bases, leaving 20 bases between them. CDR3 sequence reads: CASSQVGSRQISEQYF. The CDR3 nucleotides read TGTGCCAGCAGCCAAGTGGGGTCTAGACAGATCTCTGAGCAGTACTTC.

V and J are TRBV18 and TRBJ2-7, with 8 positions matching TRBD1. With V trimmed by 3 bases and J by 3 bases, 7 bases remained unmatched. Germline CDR1 and CDR2: KGHSH and LQKENI. The CDR3 runs 15 residues. The CDR3 DNA reads TGTGCCAGCTCACCGGGCCTGGACAGGGACTACGAGCAGTACTTC. As protein: CASSPGLDRDYEQYF.